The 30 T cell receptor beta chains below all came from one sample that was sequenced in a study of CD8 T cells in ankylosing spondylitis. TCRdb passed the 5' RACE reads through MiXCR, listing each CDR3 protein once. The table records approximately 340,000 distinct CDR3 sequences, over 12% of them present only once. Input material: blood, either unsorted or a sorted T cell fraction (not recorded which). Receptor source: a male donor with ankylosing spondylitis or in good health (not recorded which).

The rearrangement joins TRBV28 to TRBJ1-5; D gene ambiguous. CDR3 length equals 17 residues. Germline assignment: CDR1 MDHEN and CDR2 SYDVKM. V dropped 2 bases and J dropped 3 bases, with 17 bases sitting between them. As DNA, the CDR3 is TGTGCCAGCAGTTTAGGAGTCGGCGGCGGATTCAATCAGCCCCAGCATTTT. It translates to CASSLGVGGGFNQPQHF.

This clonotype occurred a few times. For the CDR3, the DNA is TGCAGTGCCCGCAAGGGGGGCACTGAAGCTTTCTTT. This translates into CSARKGGTEAFF. The J gene is TRBJ1-1, the V gene TRBV20-1, with D perhaps matching TRBD1 (6 bases). Germline V lookup: CDR1 DFQATT, CDR2 SNEGSKA (reference sequence). Trimming pared 6 bases from V and 4 bases from J, leaving 12 bases between. The CDR3 covers 12 residues.

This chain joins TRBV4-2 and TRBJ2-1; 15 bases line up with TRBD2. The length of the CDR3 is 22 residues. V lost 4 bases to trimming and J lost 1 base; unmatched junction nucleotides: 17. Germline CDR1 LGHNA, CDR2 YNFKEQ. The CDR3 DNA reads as TGTGCCAGCAGCCCCCGCAGGGTCATCGGGACTAGCGGGAGGAATTCCTACAATGAGCAGTTCTTC. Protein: CASSPRRVIGTSGRNSYNEQFF.

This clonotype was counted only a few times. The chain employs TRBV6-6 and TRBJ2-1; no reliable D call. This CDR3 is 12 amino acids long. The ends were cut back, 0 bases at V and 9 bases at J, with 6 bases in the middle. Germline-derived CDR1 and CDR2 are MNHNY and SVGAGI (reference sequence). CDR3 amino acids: CASSYSGREQFF. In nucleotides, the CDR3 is TGTGCCAGCAGTTACTCGGGCCGTGAGCAGTTCTTC.

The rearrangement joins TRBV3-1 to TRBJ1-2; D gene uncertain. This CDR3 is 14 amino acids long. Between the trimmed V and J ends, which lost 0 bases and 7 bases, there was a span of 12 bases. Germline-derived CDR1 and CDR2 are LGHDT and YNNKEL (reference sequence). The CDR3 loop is CASSQELQAPGYTF. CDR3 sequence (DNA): TGTGCCAGCAGCCAAGAACTCCAGGCTCCTGGCTACACCTTC.

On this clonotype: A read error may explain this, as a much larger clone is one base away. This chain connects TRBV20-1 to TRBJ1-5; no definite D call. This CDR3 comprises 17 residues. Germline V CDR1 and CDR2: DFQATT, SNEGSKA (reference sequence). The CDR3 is CNARDFGPPEKNQPQHF. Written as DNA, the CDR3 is TGCAATGCTAGAGATTTTGGACCGCCAGAGAAGAATCAGCCCCAGCATTTT.

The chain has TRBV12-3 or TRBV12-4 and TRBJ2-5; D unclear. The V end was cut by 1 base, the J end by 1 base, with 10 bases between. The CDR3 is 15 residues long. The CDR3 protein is CASSLEGRPQETQYF. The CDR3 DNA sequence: TGTGCCAGCAGTTTAGAGGGAAGGCCCCAAGAGACCCAGTACTTC.

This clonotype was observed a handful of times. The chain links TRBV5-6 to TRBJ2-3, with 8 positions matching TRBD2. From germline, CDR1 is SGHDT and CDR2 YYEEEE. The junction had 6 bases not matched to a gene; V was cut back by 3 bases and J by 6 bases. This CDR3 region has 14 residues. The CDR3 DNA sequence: TGTGCCAGCAGCTCTGGACTAGCAAGCGATACGCAGTATTTT. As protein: CASSSGLASDTQYF.

CDR3 in DNA: TGTGCCAGCAGCTTAGAGTGGGACTACAATCAAGAGACCCAGTACTTC. It is translated as CASSLEWDYNQETQYF. The rearrangement uses TRBV5-6 and TRBJ2-5, with 7 bases matching TRBD2. Germline V CDR1 and CDR2: SGHDT, YYEEEE. J lost 2 bases, V lost 2 bases, and 9 bases had no gene match. The CDR3 length is 16 residues. The variable domain in full, completed from reference TRBV5-6 and TRBJ2-5, reads DAGVTQSPTHLIKTRGQQVTLRCSPKSGHDTVSWYQQALGQGPQFIFQYYEEEERQRGNFPDRFSGHQFPNYSSELNVNALLLGDSALYLCASSLEWDYNQETQYFGPGTRLLVL.

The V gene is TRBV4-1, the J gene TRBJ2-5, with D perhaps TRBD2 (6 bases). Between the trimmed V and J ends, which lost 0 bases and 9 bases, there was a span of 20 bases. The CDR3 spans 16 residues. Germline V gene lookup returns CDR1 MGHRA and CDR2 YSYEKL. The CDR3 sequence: CASSQDPSGEVRAQYF. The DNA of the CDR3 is TGCGCCAGCAGCCAAGATCCGTCGGGGGAGGTTAGGGCCCAGTACTTC.

In DNA form, the CDR3 reads TGCAGTGCCCGAAACCCTGACGCCGGCAACATTCAGTACTTC. This codes for CSARNPDAGNIQYF. The rearrangement joins TRBV20-1 to TRBJ2-4; D is ambiguous. Deletions cut 6 bases from V and 7 bases from J, with 19 bases between. The CDR3 consists of 14 residues. The germline gives CDR1 DFQATT, CDR2 SNEGSKA (reference sequence).

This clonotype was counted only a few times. The CDR3 sequence is CSGSAEYSNQPQHF. DNA of the CDR3: TGCAGTGGTTCAGCAGAATATAGCAATCAGCCCCAGCATTTT. The chain couples TRBV20-1 to TRBJ1-5; D gene unclear. With 7 bases removed from V and 0 bases from J, the gap between germline ends came to 13 bases. This CDR3 spans 14 amino acids. Germline assignment: CDR1 DFQATT and CDR2 SNEGSKA (reference sequence).

The DNA for the CDR3 is TGTGCCAGCAGTTTACGCCGGGACAGGCAGTTCTTC. This gives the protein CASSLRRDRQFF. The gene calls are TRBV12-3 or TRBV12-4 and TRBJ2-1; 7 bases are shared with TRBD1. With V trimmed by 2 bases and J by 12 bases, 4 bases remained unmatched. This CDR3 is 12 amino acids long.

Here the CDR3 reads CASSPAVRGAVNTEAFF. The DNA for the CDR3 is TGTGCCAGCAGCCCGGCCGTGCGAGGGGCTGTGAACACTGAAGCTTTCTTT. The V gene is TRBV4-2, the J gene TRBJ1-1; D may be TRBD1 (5 bases). V was clipped by 4 bases and J by 0 bases, with 18 bases between them. Germline V lookup: CDR1 LGHNA, CDR2 YNFKEQ. The CDR3 length is 17 residues.

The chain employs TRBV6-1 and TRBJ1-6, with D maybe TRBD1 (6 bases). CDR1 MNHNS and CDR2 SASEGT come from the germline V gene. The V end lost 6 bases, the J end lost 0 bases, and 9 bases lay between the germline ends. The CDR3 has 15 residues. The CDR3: CASRDRSSYNSPLHF. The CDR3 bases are TGTGCCAGCAGAGACAGGAGCTCCTATAATTCACCCCTCCACTTT.

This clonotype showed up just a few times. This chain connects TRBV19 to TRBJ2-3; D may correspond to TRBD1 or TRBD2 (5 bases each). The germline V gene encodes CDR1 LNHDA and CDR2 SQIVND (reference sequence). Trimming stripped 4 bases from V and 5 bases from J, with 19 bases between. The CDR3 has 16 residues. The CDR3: CASSNGGSLEGDTQYF. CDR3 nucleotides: TGTGCCAGTAGTAATGGGGGAAGTTTGGAAGGAGATACGCAGTATTTT.

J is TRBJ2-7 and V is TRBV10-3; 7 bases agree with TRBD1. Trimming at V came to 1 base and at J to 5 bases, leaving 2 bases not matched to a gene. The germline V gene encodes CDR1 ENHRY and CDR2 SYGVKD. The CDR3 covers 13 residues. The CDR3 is CAISEFQGDEQYF. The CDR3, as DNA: TGTGCCATCAGTGAGTTTCAGGGGGACGAGCAGTACTTC.

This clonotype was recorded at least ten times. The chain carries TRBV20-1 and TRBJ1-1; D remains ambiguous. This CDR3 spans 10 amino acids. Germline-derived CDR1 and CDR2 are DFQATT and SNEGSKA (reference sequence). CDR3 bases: TGCAGGTGCGGAAGGTCCGAAGCTTTCTTT. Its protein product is CRCGRSEAFF.

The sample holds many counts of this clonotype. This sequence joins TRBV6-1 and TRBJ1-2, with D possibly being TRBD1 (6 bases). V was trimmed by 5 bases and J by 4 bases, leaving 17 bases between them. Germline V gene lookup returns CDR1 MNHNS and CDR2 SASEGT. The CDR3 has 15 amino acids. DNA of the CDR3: TGTGCCAGCAGTCCTACCCGACAGGCCCTCTATGGCTACACCTTC. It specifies CASSPTRQALYGYTF.

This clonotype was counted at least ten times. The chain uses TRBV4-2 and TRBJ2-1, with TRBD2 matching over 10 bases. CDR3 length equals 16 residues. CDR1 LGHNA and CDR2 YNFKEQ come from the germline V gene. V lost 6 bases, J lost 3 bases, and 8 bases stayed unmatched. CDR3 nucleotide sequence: TGTGCCAGCAGTTATGGGGGGACTAGCGTCTACAATGAGCAGTTCTTC. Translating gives CASSYGGTSVYNEQFF.

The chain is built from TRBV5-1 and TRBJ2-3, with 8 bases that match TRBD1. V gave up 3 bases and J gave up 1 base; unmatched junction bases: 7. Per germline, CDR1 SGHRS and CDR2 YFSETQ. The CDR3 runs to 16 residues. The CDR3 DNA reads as TGCGCCAGCAGCTACGGACAGGGACAGGGCACAGATACGCAGTATTTT. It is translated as CASSYGQGQGTDTQYF.

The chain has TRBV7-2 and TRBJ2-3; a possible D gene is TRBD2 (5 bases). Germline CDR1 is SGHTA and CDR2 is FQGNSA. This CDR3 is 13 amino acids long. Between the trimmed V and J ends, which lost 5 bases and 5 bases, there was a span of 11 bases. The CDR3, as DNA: TGTGCCAGCAGCACCTGGAGCGGAGATACGCAGTATTTT. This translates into CASSTWSGDTQYF. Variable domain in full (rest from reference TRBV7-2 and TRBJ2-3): GAGVSQSPSNKVTEKGKDVELRCDPISGHTALYWYRQSLGQGLEFLIYFQGNSAPDKSGLPSDRFSAERTGGSVSTLTIQRTQQEDSAVYLCASSTWSGDTQYFGPGTRLTVL.

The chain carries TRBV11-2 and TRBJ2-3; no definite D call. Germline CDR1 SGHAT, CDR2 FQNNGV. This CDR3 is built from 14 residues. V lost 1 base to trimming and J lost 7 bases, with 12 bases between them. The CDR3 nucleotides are TGTGCCAGCAGCTTAGGTGCCGGTGGAAATACGCAGTATTTT. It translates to CASSLGAGGNTQYF.

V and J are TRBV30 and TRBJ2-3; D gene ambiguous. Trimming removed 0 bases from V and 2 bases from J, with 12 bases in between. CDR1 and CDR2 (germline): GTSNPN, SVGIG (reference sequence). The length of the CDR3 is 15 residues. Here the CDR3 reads CAWSVPQKVTDTQYF. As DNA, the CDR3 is TGTGCCTGGAGTGTACCCCAGAAAGTCACAGATACGCAGTATTTT. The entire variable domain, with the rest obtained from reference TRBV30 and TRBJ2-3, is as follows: SQTIHQWPATLVQPVGSPLSLECTVEGTSNPNLYWYRQAAGRGLQLLFYSVGIGQISSEVPQNLSASRPQDRQFILSSKKLLLSDSGFYLCAWSVPQKVTDTQYFGPGTRLTVL.

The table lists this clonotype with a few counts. The CDR3 nucleotides read TGTGCCAGCAGCTTTCGGACGGGGGGAATAGCCAAAAACATTCAGTACTTC. This translates into CASSFRTGGIAKNIQYF. The V call is TRBV12-3 or TRBV12-4, the J call TRBJ2-4; 7 bases fit TRBD2. The CDR3 totals 17 residues. With V trimmed by 6 bases and J by 0 bases, 11 bases remained unmatched.

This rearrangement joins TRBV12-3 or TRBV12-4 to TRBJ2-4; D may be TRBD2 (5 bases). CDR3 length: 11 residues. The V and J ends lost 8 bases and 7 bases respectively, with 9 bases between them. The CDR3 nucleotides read TGTGCCAGCGGGAGAGGGAACATTCAGTACTTC. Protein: CASGRGNIQYF.

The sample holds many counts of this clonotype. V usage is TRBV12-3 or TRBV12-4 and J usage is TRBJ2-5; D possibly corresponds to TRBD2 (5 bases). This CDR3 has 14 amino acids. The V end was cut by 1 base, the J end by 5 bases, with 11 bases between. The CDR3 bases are TGTGCCAGCAGTTTAGGTCTCGGGGTTGAGACCCAGTACTTC. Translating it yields CASSLGLGVETQYF.

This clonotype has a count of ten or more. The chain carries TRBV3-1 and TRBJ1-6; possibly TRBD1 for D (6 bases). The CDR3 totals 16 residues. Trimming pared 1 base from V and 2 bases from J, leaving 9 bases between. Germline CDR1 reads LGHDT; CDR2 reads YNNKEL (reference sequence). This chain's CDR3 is CASSQGGGAYNSPLHF. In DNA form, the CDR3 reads TGTGCCAGCAGCCAAGGCGGGGGCGCCTATAATTCACCCCTCCACTTT.

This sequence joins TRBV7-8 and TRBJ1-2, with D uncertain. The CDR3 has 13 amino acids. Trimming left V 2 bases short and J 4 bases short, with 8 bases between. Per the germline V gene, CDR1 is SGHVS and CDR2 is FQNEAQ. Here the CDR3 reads CASSLLGLYGYTF. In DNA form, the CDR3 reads TGTGCCAGCAGCTTACTGGGCCTCTATGGCTACACCTTC.

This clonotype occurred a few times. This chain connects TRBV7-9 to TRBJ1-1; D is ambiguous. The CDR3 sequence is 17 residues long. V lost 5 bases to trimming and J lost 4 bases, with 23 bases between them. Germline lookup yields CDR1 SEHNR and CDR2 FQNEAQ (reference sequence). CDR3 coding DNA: TGTGCCAGCAGCCCCAATTCCCTTCAGAGCGCGGGCACTGAAGCTTTCTTT. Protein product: CASSPNSLQSAGTEAFF.